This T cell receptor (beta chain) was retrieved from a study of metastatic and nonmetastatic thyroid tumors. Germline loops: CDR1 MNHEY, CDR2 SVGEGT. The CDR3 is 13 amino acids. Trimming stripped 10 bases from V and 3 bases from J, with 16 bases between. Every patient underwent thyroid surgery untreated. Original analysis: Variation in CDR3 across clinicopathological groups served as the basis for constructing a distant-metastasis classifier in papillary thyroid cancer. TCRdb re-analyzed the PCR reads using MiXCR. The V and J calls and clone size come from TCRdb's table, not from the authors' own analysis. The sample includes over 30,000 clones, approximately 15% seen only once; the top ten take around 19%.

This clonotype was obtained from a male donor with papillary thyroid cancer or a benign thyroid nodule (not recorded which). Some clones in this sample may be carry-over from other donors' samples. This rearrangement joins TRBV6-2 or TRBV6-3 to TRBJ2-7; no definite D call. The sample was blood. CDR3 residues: CANRAWGGYEQYF. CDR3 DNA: TGTGCCAACCGGGCGTGGGGTGGCTACGAGCAGTACTTC.